The 26 T cell receptor beta chains below come from one sample, sequenced in a study of shared clonotypes between healthy human individuals. The repertoire was sequenced with immunoSEQ multiplex PCR; TCRdb's copy has only in-frame clones and lacks some. The data contain around 1.1 million clones, around 78% of them singletons. The sample taken for sequencing was memory CD4+ T cells from PBMCs. Noted subset: CD45RA-negative fraction. The source of these receptors is a man between 18 and 35 years old in good health. Some clones in this sample may be carry-over from other donors' samples.

This chain joins TRBV5-1 and TRBJ2-1, with 11 bases identical to TRBD2. Trimming removed 3 bases from V and 5 bases from J; junction bases left unmatched: 4. This CDR3 has 15 residues. Germline V gives CDR1 SGHRS, CDR2 YFSETQ. CDR3 DNA sequence: TGCGCCAGCAGCTGGGGACTAGCGGCCGACAATGAGCAGTTCTTC. Its translation is CASSWGLAADNEQFF.

As regards this clone: Other DNA sequences within the sample encode an identical CDR3. This chain joins TRBV25-1 and TRBJ1-5; D gene ambiguous. V gave up 9 bases and J gave up 1 base, with 7 bases separating them. CDR1 MGHDK and CDR2 SYGVNS come from the germline V gene. This CDR3 has 12 amino acids. The CDR3 spells CASGTSNQPQHF. Here the CDR3 DNA reads TGTGCCAGTGGCACGAGCAATCAGCCCCAGCATTTT.

As for this clone: A much larger clone differs by one base, so this may be a read error. Other DNA sequences in this sample translate to the same CDR3. This chain joins TRBV25-1 and TRBJ2-5; perhaps TRBD1 as D (5 bases). Per the germline V gene, CDR1 is MGHDK and CDR2 is SYGVNS. The CDR3 totals 15 residues. CDR3 in amino acids: CASSEGAHVRETQYF. In nucleotides, the CDR3 is TGCGCCAGCAGTGAAGGGGCCCATGTAAGGGAGACCCAGTACTTC.

As to this clone: This is likely an artifact of a read error, given a far larger clone one base away. The same CDR3 also results from other DNA sequences found in this sample. The chain joins TRBV5-1 to TRBJ1-1; D is possibly TRBD1 (5 bases). This CDR3 region has 14 residues. Looked up from germline, CDR1 is SGHRS and CDR2 is YFSETQ. With 0 bases removed from V and 1 base from J, the gap between germline ends came to 7 bases. CDR3 in amino acids: CASSLVGANTEAFF. CDR3 DNA: TGCGCCAGCAGCTTGGTTGGGGCGAACACTGAAGCTTTCTTT.

V and J are TRBV6-1 and TRBJ2-3; D call uncertain. In germline, CDR1 is MNHNS, CDR2 SASEGT. CDR3 length equals 14 residues. V lost 0 bases and J 7 bases, leaving 11 bases between the germline ends. The CDR3: CASSEASPAYTQYF. In DNA, the CDR3 is TGTGCCAGCAGTGAAGCGTCACCCGCCTATACGCAGTATTTT.

The J gene is TRBJ2-6, the V gene TRBV7-9; tentatively, D is TRBD1 (5 bases). The CDR3 extends over 13 amino acids. V dropped 10 bases and J dropped 0 bases, with 7 bases sitting between them. The germline gives CDR1 SEHNR, CDR2 FQNEAQ (reference sequence). CDR3 sequence: CATQGSGANVLTF. In DNA form, the CDR3 reads TGTGCCACCCAGGGCTCTGGGGCCAACGTCCTGACTTTC.

The rearrangement joins TRBV7-6 to TRBJ2-3; D might be TRBD1 or TRBD2, each matching 5 bases. Germline loops: CDR1 SGHVS, CDR2 FNYEAQ. Deletions cut 4 bases from V and 0 bases from J, with 11 bases between. The CDR3 is made up of 15 amino acids. This CDR3 reads CASSWGPTSTDTQYF. CDR3 DNA sequence: TGTGCCAGCAGCTGGGGACCCACGAGCACAGATACGCAGTATTTT.

The chain is built from TRBV7-3 and TRBJ2-3; the D gene could be TRBD1 or TRBD2 (5 bases each). This CDR3 has 14 amino acids. The V gene lost 5 bases and the J gene lost 4 bases, with 13 bases spanning the gap. Germline loops: CDR1 SGHTA, CDR2 FQGTGA. The CDR3 DNA reads as TGTGCCAGCAGCGAGAGGGACCGTGCAGATACGCAGTATTTT. This codes for CASSERDRADTQYF.

This clone was recorded a few times. The chain joins TRBV27 to TRBJ1-5; no clear D. Germline V gene sequence: CDR1 MNHEY, CDR2 SMNVEV (reference sequence). There are 15 residues in the CDR3. The ends were cut back, 2 bases at V and 0 bases at J, with 8 bases in the middle. CDR3 sequence: CASSLAPSSNQPQHF. The CDR3 DNA reads TGTGCCAGCAGTTTAGCGCCCTCTAGCAATCAGCCCCAGCATTTT.

The rearrangement links TRBV11-2 to TRBJ2-5; no firm D call. The CDR3 spans 15 residues. V was cut by 5 bases and J by 4 bases, with 17 bases left in between. CDR1 is SGHAT and CDR2 is FQNNGV in the germline V gene. The CDR3 bases are TGTGCCAGCAGCCCCGGCCGGGTGTTTGGAGAGACCCAGTACTTC. Encoded protein: CASSPGRVFGETQYF.

This clone was seen a few times. The V gene is TRBV4-2, the J gene TRBJ1-3, with D unresolved. CDR3 length: 13 residues. V lost 0 bases, J lost 5 bases, and 5 bases lay in between. CDR1 LGHNA and CDR2 YNFKEQ come from the germline V gene. The DNA of the CDR3 is TGTGCCAGCAGCCAAGAGATAAGAAACACCATATATTTT. Its translation: CASSQEIRNTIYF.

As to this clone: Distinct nucleotide sequences in the sample also encode this CDR3. This rearrangement joins TRBV5-4 to TRBJ2-7; 13 bases are shared with TRBD2. V gave up 4 bases and J gave up 3 bases; unmatched junction bases: 4. In germline, CDR1 is SGHNT, CDR2 YYREEE (reference sequence). The CDR3 covers 15 residues. CDR3 sequence reads: CASSRTSGGYYEQYF. The CDR3 DNA sequence: TGTGCCAGCAGCCGGACTAGCGGGGGATACTACGAGCAGTACTTC.

V and J are TRBV10-3 and TRBJ1-5; D not resolved. Germline V gene data show CDR1 as ENHRY and CDR2 as SYGVKD. The CDR3 runs to 9 residues. The V and J ends lost 7 bases and 7 bases respectively, with 2 bases between them. CDR3 protein: CAIIQPQHF. CDR3 nucleotide sequence: TGTGCCATCATCCAGCCCCAGCATTTT.

Details on this clone: Just one base apart from a much larger clone, this may be a read error. In the same sample, other DNA sequences code for this CDR3. The V gene is TRBV29-1, the J gene TRBJ2-7, with TRBD1 identical over 7 bases. The germline gives CDR1 SQVTM, CDR2 ANQGSEA. The length of the CDR3 is 12 residues. This CDR3 reads CSARDRVYEQYF. DNA of the CDR3: TGCAGCGCCCGGGACAGAGTCTACGAGCAATACTTC.

Here the CDR3 DNA reads TGTGCCAGCAGCACCCGACAGGGACCGAACACTGAAGCTTTCTTT. Protein: CASSTRQGPNTEAFF. J is TRBJ1-1 and V is TRBV7-9; 7 bases align to TRBD1. The CDR3 is 15 residues long. V shed 5 bases, J shed 1 base, and the junction held 7 bases outside the gene matches. Germline CDR1 reads SEHNR; CDR2 reads FQNEAQ (reference sequence).

This chain's CDR3 is CASTGQTSNQPQHF. The CDR3 coding sequence is TGTGCCAGCACGGGACAGACTAGCAATCAGCCCCAGCATTTT. The J gene is TRBJ1-5, the V gene TRBV6-1; 7 positions agree with TRBD1. The CDR3 runs 14 residues. V gave up 7 bases and J gave up 0 bases; unmatched junction bases: 3. CDR1 is MNHNS, CDR2 SASEGT, per germline.

V usage is TRBV19 and J usage is TRBJ1-3; the D gene is possibly TRBD1 (5 bases). CDR1 and CDR2 (germline): LNHDA, SQIVND (reference sequence). V lost 4 bases and J lost 0, with 16 bases in between. The CDR3 length is 17 residues. Here the CDR3 DNA reads TGTGCCAGTAGTAGCAGCGGGACGCGAGTCTCTGGAAACACCATATATTTT. Translated, it gives CASSSSGTRVSGNTIYF.

This clone was recorded once. V gene TRBV7-8 combines with J gene TRBJ1-5; D might be TRBD1 (5 bases). The CDR3 length is 15 residues. The ends were cut back, 3 bases at V and 7 bases at J, with 16 bases in the middle. The germline V gene has CDR1 SGHVS and CDR2 FQNEAQ. Written as DNA, the CDR3 is TGTGCCAGCAGCTTTCTGGGAGGGGCTTGGCAGCCCCAGCATTTT. It yields the protein CASSFLGGAWQPQHF.

With respect to this clone: A much larger clone sits a single nucleotide away, making a read error possible. The rearrangement joins TRBV7-3 to TRBJ1-1; D unclear. The ends were cut back, 2 bases at V and 3 bases at J, with 7 bases in the middle. Germline CDR1 SGHTA, CDR2 FQGTGA. This CDR3 is built from 13 residues. The DNA for the CDR3 is TGTGCCAGCAGCTTACACGGGGACACTGAAGCTTTCTTT. It codes for CASSLHGDTEAFF.

V and J are TRBV28 and TRBJ2-7; 8 bases fit TRBD2. Germline values: CDR1 MDHEN, CDR2 SYDVKM. This CDR3 has 15 residues. V dropped 4 bases and J dropped 6; count of bases not matched to a gene: 11. The chain's CDR3 is CASSSAGEPSVEQYF. The CDR3 nucleotides are TGTGCCAGCAGTTCAGCGGGAGAGCCGTCCGTCGAGCAGTACTTC.

J is TRBJ2-1 and V is TRBV4-1; 10 bases fit TRBD2. V dropped 6 bases and J dropped 8; count of bases not matched to a gene: 13. The CDR3 is 16 residues long. Germline-derived CDR1 and CDR2 are MGHRA and YSYEKL. The CDR3 DNA reads as TGCGCCAGCAGTCGCCCCCCTAGCGGGAGTTTTGATGAGCAGTTCTTC. Residues: CASSRPPSGSFDEQFF.

This chain uses TRBV6-1 with TRBJ2-1; D not certain. Germline CDR1 and CDR2: MNHNS and SASEGT. V lost 8 bases to trimming and J lost 7 bases, with 18 bases between them. CDR3 length equals 14 residues. Here the CDR3 reads CASLSPGPRNEQFF. The CDR3 region has the DNA TGTGCCAGCTTAAGTCCGGGCCCCCGGAATGAGCAGTTCTTC.

The chain uses TRBV28 and TRBJ2-2; D is undetermined. The length of the CDR3 is 15 residues. V lost 7 bases to trimming and J lost 5 bases, with 17 bases between them. CDR1 and CDR2 from the germline V gene are MDHEN and SYDVKM. The CDR3 nucleotides are TGTGCCAGCACTCGGAATAGCCTCTGGACCGGGGAGCTGTTTTTT. The encoded protein is CASTRNSLWTGELFF.

The gene calls are TRBV19 and TRBJ2-1; D is possibly TRBD1 or TRBD2 (6 bases each). The CDR3 extends over 16 amino acids. Germline CDR1 LNHDA, CDR2 SQIVND (reference sequence). V gave up 5 bases and J gave up 2 bases, with 16 bases separating them. CDR3 sequence (DNA): TGTGCCAGTAGTCCTAGGGGGGCCCTTGCCTACAATGAGCAGTTCTTC. Protein sequence: CASSPRGALAYNEQFF. Full variable domain (rest looked up from reference TRBV19 and TRBJ2-1): DGGITQSPKYLFRKEGQNVTLSCEQNLNHDAMYWYRQDPGQGLRLIYYSQIVNDFQKGDIAEGYSVSREKKESFPLTVTSAQKNPTAFYLCASSPRGALAYNEQFFGPGTRLTVL.

The chain employs TRBV4-1 and TRBJ2-7; 9 nucleotides match TRBD1. The CDR3 contains 16 residues. Germline V CDR1 and CDR2: MGHRA, YSYEKL. J was trimmed by 5 bases and V by 4 bases; bases with no gene match: 12. The CDR3 DNA is TGCGCCAGCAGCCTCGATCCGGGACAGGGTATCAACGAGCAGTACTTC. Translation gives CASSLDPGQGINEQYF.

This rearrangement joins TRBV9 to TRBJ2-5; the D is unclear. The CDR3 contains 13 residues. Germline V gives CDR1 SGDLS, CDR2 YYNGEE. V lost 0 bases to trimming and J lost 2 bases, with 5 bases between them. This CDR3 is CASSVGWQETQYF. The CDR3 DNA sequence: TGTGCCAGCAGCGTAGGTTGGCAAGAGACCCAGTACTTC. Combining the CDR3 with reference TRBV9 and TRBJ2-5 gives the whole variable domain DSGVTQTPKHLITATGQRVTLRCSPRSGDLSVYWYQQSLDQGLQFLIQYYNGEERAKGNILERFSAQQFPDLHSELNLSSLELGDSALYFCASSVGWQETQYFGPGTRLLVL.